What follows is one T cell receptor (beta chain) and its context. This sample stems from a study of blood T cell repertoires in COVID-19. Some clones are missing from TCRdb's copy, which holds only in-frame ones; the method was immunoSEQ multiplex PCR. The top ten hold about 4.2% of the sample, which has roughly 320,000 clones, roughly nine tenths seen once. Between the trimmed V and J ends, which lost 6 bases and 0 bases, there was a span of 10 bases. Germline V CDR1 and CDR2: MNHEY, SVGAGI. CDR3 length: 14 amino acids. V usage is TRBV6-5 and J usage is TRBJ2-3; tentatively, D is TRBD1 (5 bases). This TCR came from a woman in her twenties or thirties who had been exposed to COVID-19. Material: PBMCs or T cells enriched from blood (not recorded which). The CDR3 sequence is CASSDSDSTDTQYF. CDR3 nucleotide sequence: TGTGCCAGCAGCGACAGCGACAGCACAGATACGCAGTATTTT.